The 29 T cell receptor beta chains listed next were all sequenced from one sample in a study of control samples from healthy donors and cancer patients. Generated by immunoSEQ multiplex PCR, the TCRdb table keeps only in-frame clones and is missing some. Here the sample spans more than 95,000 clones, roughly nine tenths being singletons. Sequences were obtained from PBMCs. The receptors originated from a woman between 50 and 59 years old with colorectal cancer.

The V call is TRBV3-1 (or the pseudogene TRBV3-2), the J call TRBJ1-4, with 8 bases lining up with TRBD1. The CDR3 totals 15 residues. The V gene's germline CDR1 is LGHDT and CDR2 YNNKEL (reference sequence). Unmatched junction bases numbered 6, after V lost 5 bases and J lost 4 bases. CDR3 sequence: CASSAQDRGNEKLFF. CDR3 DNA: TGTGCCAGCAGCGCCCAAGACAGGGGTAATGAAAAACTGTTTTTT.

V is TRBV5-1 and J is TRBJ1-1; TRBD1 aligns across 7 bases. V was clipped by 0 bases and J by 1 base; unmatched bases: 3. The CDR3 has 15 amino acids. Per the germline V gene, CDR1 is SGHRS and CDR2 is YFSETQ. CDR3 nucleotides: TGCGCCAGCAGCTTGGACGGACAGGAGAACACTGAAGCTTTCTTT. Protein product: CASSLDGQENTEAFF.

The chain has TRBV11-2 and TRBJ2-5; D gene ambiguous. Germline V gives CDR1 SGHAT, CDR2 FQNNGV. V lost 1 base, J lost 0 bases, and 6 bases lay in between. The CDR3 has 14 amino acids. CDR3 sequence reads: CASSLGANQETQYF. CDR3 bases: TGTGCCAGCAGCTTAGGGGCAAACCAAGAGACCCAGTACTTC.

The chain has TRBV21-1 and TRBJ1-4; TRBD1 is taken as the D call from the table, unchecked against the DNA. TRBV21-1 is an annotated pseudogene. The CDR3 runs to 17 residues. The DNA for the CDR3 is TGTGCCAGCAGCAACGGGACAGGGCCCCATGGTAATGAAAAACTGTTTTTT. As protein: CASSNGTGPHGNEKLFF.

The chain recombines TRBV19 with TRBJ2-1; no reliable D call. Germline V lookup: CDR1 LNHDA, CDR2 SQIVND (reference sequence). The germline V and J ends were trimmed by 6 bases and 4 bases, with 19 bases remaining between them. The CDR3 length is 16 residues. CDR3 region: CASRSLGPYQYNEQFF. In DNA form, the CDR3 reads TGTGCCAGTAGGTCCCTAGGCCCGTACCAGTACAATGAGCAGTTCTTC.

The gene calls are TRBV7-9 and TRBJ2-1, with 9 bases aligning to TRBD2. CDR3 length equals 15 residues. V was clipped by 5 bases and J by 6 bases; unmatched bases: 8. CDR1 is SEHNR, CDR2 FQNEAQ, per germline (reference sequence). In DNA, the CDR3 is TGTGCCAGCAGCCAGTCCGGGACTAGCAGCAATGAGCAGTTCTTC. This codes for CASSQSGTSSNEQFF.

This chain connects TRBV19 to TRBJ1-1; 11 bases map to TRBD1. Germline CDR1 LNHDA, CDR2 SQIVND (reference sequence). Trimming took 4 bases from V and 1 from J; bases not matched to a gene: 5. The CDR3 totals 16 residues. CDR3 bases: TGTGCCAGTAGTACCGGGACAGGGGGATCGAACACTGAAGCTTTCTTT. This gives the protein CASSTGTGGSNTEAFF.

The gene calls are TRBV27 and TRBJ2-4; 7 bases line up with TRBD2. The length of the CDR3 is 15 residues. Germline lookup yields CDR1 MNHEY and CDR2 SMNVEV (reference sequence). With V trimmed by 5 bases and J by 6 bases, 10 bases remained unmatched. The DNA of the CDR3 is TGTGCCAGCAGTCGAGGGCGGGGGAAGGGAAACATTCAGTACTTC. This gives the protein CASSRGRGKGNIQYF.

J is TRBJ2-3 and V is TRBV10-3, with D perhaps TRBD2 (5 bases). V lost 3 bases and J lost 6, with 13 bases in between. This CDR3 comprises 14 residues. Germline V gives CDR1 ENHRY, CDR2 SYGVKD. CDR3 residues: CAISDELAGDTQYF. The CDR3 DNA reads as TGTGCCATCAGTGATGAGCTAGCAGGCGATACGCAGTATTTT.

The chain joins TRBV5-4 to TRBJ2-1; TRBD1 matches at 9 bases. V gave up 4 bases and J gave up 5 bases; unmatched junction bases: 13. The CDR3 is 17 amino acids. Germline loops: CDR1 SGHNT, CDR2 YYREEE (reference sequence). CDR3 residues: CASSTGTGYFGDNEQFF. In DNA form, the CDR3 reads TGTGCCAGCAGCACCGGGACAGGGTATTTCGGGGACAATGAGCAGTTCTTC.

The genes are TRBV3-1 (or the pseudogene TRBV3-2) and TRBJ2-3; possible D gene TRBD1, 5 bases. CDR1 and CDR2 from the germline V gene are LGHDT and YNNKEL (reference sequence). This CDR3 region has 14 residues. V shed 4 bases and J shed 0 bases, with 8 bases lying between them. The CDR3 DNA sequence: TGTGCCAGCAGCCCCCAGGGTAGCACAGATACGCAGTATTTT. Encoded protein: CASSPQGSTDTQYF.

The rearrangement joins TRBV30 to TRBJ1-4; D may be TRBD1 (6 bases). This CDR3 comprises 13 residues. V was pared by 3 bases and J by 12 bases, with 17 bases between. Germline CDR1 and CDR2: GTSNPN and SVGIG (reference sequence). The CDR3 reads CAWRNRGPGELFF. CDR3 DNA sequence: TGTGCCTGGAGAAACCGGGGGCCTGGGGAACTGTTTTTT.

The chain employs TRBV28 and TRBJ1-1, with no clear D. CDR3 size: 14 residues. Germline V gives CDR1 MDHEN, CDR2 SYDVKM. V lost 3 bases to trimming and J lost 4 bases, with 12 bases between them. CDR3 region: CASSLGSVITEAFF. CDR3 nucleotides: TGTGCCAGCAGTTTGGGATCGGTAATCACTGAAGCTTTCTTT.

This clone appeared a single time. The chain links TRBV29-1 to TRBJ2-7; D is ambiguous. There are 14 residues in the CDR3. In germline, CDR1 is SQVTM, CDR2 ANQGSEA. V was shortened by 4 bases and J by 2 bases, with 15 bases between the two germline ends. As DNA, the CDR3 is TGCAGCGTTGGATTCCCCCCTACCCCCTACGAGCAGTACTTC. It is translated as CSVGFPPTPYEQYF.

The chain is built from TRBV6-4 and TRBJ2-1; D is unresolved. Deletions cut 3 bases from V and 4 bases from J, with 13 bases between. CDR3 length: 15 amino acids. Germline-derived CDR1 and CDR2 are MRHNA and SNTAGT. The CDR3 DNA reads TGTGCCAGCAGTGAAGGGCGGAACGGATACAATGAGCAGTTCTTC. Translation: CASSEGRNGYNEQFF.

This sequence joins TRBV6-5 and TRBJ1-2; the D gene is possibly TRBD1 (6 bases). There are 15 residues in the CDR3. The germline V and J ends were trimmed by 7 bases and 1 base, with 16 bases remaining between them. The V gene's germline CDR1 is MNHEY and CDR2 SVGAGI. The CDR3 sequence: CASKTSGQNNYGYTF. The CDR3 DNA reads TGTGCCAGCAAGACATCGGGACAAAATAACTATGGCTACACCTTC.

The chain carries TRBV6-5 and TRBJ2-4; 13 bases match TRBD2. Trimming at V came to 6 bases and at J to 5 bases, leaving 4 bases not matched to a gene. This CDR3 comprises 15 residues. Germline values: CDR1 MNHEY, CDR2 SVGAGI. The DNA for the CDR3 is TGTGCCAGCAGCCGACTAGCGGGGGGTCAAAACATTCAGTACTTC. Protein: CASSRLAGGQNIQYF.

This rearrangement joins TRBV3-1 (or the pseudogene TRBV3-2) to TRBJ1-2; D remains unclear. Germline CDR1 reads LGHDT; CDR2 reads YNNKEL (reference sequence). The V gene lost 5 bases and the J gene lost 3 bases, with 10 bases spanning the gap. The CDR3 is 13 amino acids. Here the CDR3 reads CASSSNSYYGYTF. CDR3 in DNA: TGTGCCAGCAGCTCCAATAGCTACTATGGCTACACCTTC.

The V call is TRBV28, the J call TRBJ1-1; TRBD1 agrees at 8 bases. The CDR3 has 15 amino acids. Germline loops: CDR1 MDHEN, CDR2 SYDVKM. The V and J ends lost 1 base and 4 bases, in that order; junction bases with no gene match: 5. The CDR3 spells CASSLFQGTGTEAFF. The DNA for the CDR3 is TGTGCCAGCAGTTTATTCCAAGGGACAGGCACTGAAGCTTTCTTT.

The chain recombines TRBV19 with TRBJ1-2; D gene uncertain. Per the germline V gene, CDR1 is LNHDA and CDR2 is SQIVND (reference sequence). This CDR3 is 14 amino acids long. With 4 bases removed from V and 1 base from J, the gap between germline ends came to 10 bases. The CDR3 DNA follows: TGTGCCAGTAGTAGGAGGAGCTTTAACTATGGCTACACCTTC. Its protein product is CASSRRSFNYGYTF. Full variable domain (outside the CDR3, taken from reference TRBV19 and TRBJ1-2): DGGITQSPKYLFRKEGQNVTLSCEQNLNHDAMYWYRQDPGQGLRLIYYSQIVNDFQKGDIAEGYSVSREKKESFPLTVTSAQKNPTAFYLCASSRRSFNYGYTFGSGTRLTVV.

The V call is TRBV2, the J call TRBJ1-5, with 7 bases fitting TRBD1. V gave up 3 bases and J gave up 4 bases; unmatched junction bases: 9. Germline loops: CDR1 SNHLY, CDR2 FYNNEI. The CDR3 contains 16 residues. CDR3 amino acids: CASSDVRGGGNQPQHF. The CDR3 nucleotides read TGTGCCAGCAGTGATGTGAGAGGGGGCGGTAATCAGCCCCAGCATTTT. Full variable domain (missing parts from reference TRBV2 and TRBJ1-5): EPEVTQTPSHQVTQMGQEVILRCVPISNHLYFYWYRQILGQKVEFLVSFYNNEISEKSEIFDDQFSVERPDGSNFTLKIRSTKLEDSAMYFCASSDVRGGGNQPQHFGDGTRLSIL.

This clone appeared a few times. V is TRBV23-1 and J is TRBJ2-5; D possibly matches TRBD1 or TRBD2 (5 bases each). TRBV23-1 is an open reading frame whose function is uncertain. V was cut by 11 bases and J by 4 bases, with 17 bases left in between. CDR3 size: 13 residues. CDR3 nucleotides: TGCGCCGGTTGGGGGTGGGGGACAGAGACCCAGTACTTC. It yields the protein CAGWGWGTETQYF.

V gene TRBV7-3 combines with J gene TRBJ1-1; no firm D call. This CDR3 region has 16 residues. The germline V gene encodes CDR1 SGHTA and CDR2 FQGTGA. The V gene lost 5 bases and the J gene lost 1 base, with 17 bases spanning the gap. CDR3: CASSLRGVLGNTEAFF. The CDR3, as DNA: TGTGCCAGCAGCCTTCGTGGGGTCTTGGGGAACACTGAAGCTTTCTTT. The full variable domain, completed using reference TRBV7-3 and TRBJ1-1, is GAGVSQTPSNKVTEKGKYVELRCDPISGHTALYWYRQSLGQGPEFLIYFQGTGAADDSGLPNDRFFAVRPEGSVSTLKIQRTERGDSAVYLCASSLRGVLGNTEAFFGQGTRLTVV.

The genes are TRBV7-9 and TRBJ2-2, with 7 bases that match TRBD2. With 11 bases clipped from V and 2 bases from J, the junction kept 11 bases outside the gene matches. The CDR3 runs 15 residues. Germline V lookup: CDR1 SEHNR, CDR2 FQNEAQ (reference sequence). The CDR3 DNA follows: TGTGCCGGAAGCGGGGCGCGGACCAACACCGGGGAGCTGTTTTTT. Translating gives CAGSGARTNTGELFF.

In this sample, this clone turned up once. This chain joins TRBV12-3 or TRBV12-4 and TRBJ1-1; D is possibly TRBD1 (6 bases). This CDR3 is 13 amino acids long. Trimming took 6 bases from V and 7 from J, leaving 15 bases between them. The CDR3 bases are TGTGCCAGCAGCAAGAATCACAGGGATGAAGCTTTCTTT. Its protein product is CASSKNHRDEAFF.

This chain's CDR3 is CASSIQTSGFTDTQYF. The CDR3 DNA reads as TGTGCCAGCAGCATACAGACTAGCGGTTTCACAGATACGCAGTATTTT. This rearrangement joins TRBV7-8 to TRBJ2-3, with 9 positions matching TRBD2. CDR1 is SGHVS and CDR2 is FQNEAQ in the germline V gene. CDR3 length equals 16 residues. V dropped 5 bases and J dropped 2; count of bases not matched to a gene: 8. Using reference TRBV7-8 and TRBJ2-3 for the parts outside the CDR3, the full variable domain is GAGVSQSPRYKVAKRGQDVALRCDPISGHVSLFWYQQALGQGPEFLTYFQNEAQLDKSGLPSDRFFAERPEGSVSTLKIQRTQQEDSAVYLCASSIQTSGFTDTQYFGPGTRLTVL.

The chain employs TRBV3-1 (or the pseudogene TRBV3-2) and TRBJ2-7, with TRBD1 matching over 7 bases. Trimming cost V 5 bases and J 3 bases; bases outside gene matches: 4. This CDR3 has 13 residues. Germline loops: CDR1 LGHDT, CDR2 YNNKEL (reference sequence). The CDR3 spells CASSYRGRYEQYF. CDR3 coding DNA: TGTGCCAGCAGCTACAGGGGTCGCTACGAGCAGTACTTC.

The V gene is TRBV14, the J gene TRBJ1-1; D is unresolved. Trimming shortened V by 4 bases and J by 0 bases, and 6 bases separated the two germline ends. The germline V gene encodes CDR1 SGHDN and CDR2 FVKESK. This CDR3 is 13 amino acids long. In DNA, the CDR3 is TGTGCCAGCAGCCCGGAGATGAACACTGAAGCTTTCTTT. Its translation: CASSPEMNTEAFF. Full variable domain (missing parts from reference TRBV14 and TRBJ1-1): EAGVTQFPSHSVIEKGQTVTLRCDPISGHDNLYWYRRVMGKEIKFLLHFVKESKQDESGMPNNRFLAERTGGTYSTLKVQPAELEDSGVYFCASSPEMNTEAFFGQGTRLTVV.

The chain employs TRBV3-1 (or the pseudogene TRBV3-2) and TRBJ1-2, with D unclear. Germline lookup yields CDR1 LGHDT and CDR2 YNNKEL (reference sequence). V lost 4 bases and J 2 bases, leaving 8 bases between the germline ends. The CDR3 is 13 residues long. The CDR3 region has the DNA TGTGCCAGCAGCCCCATGACCAACTATGGCTACACCTTC. This gives the protein CASSPMTNYGYTF.